Listed here are 17 T cell receptor beta chains from one sample, sequenced in a study of shared clonotypes between healthy human individuals (dated by TCRdb to the early 2020s). The library was built by means of the immunoSEQ multiplex PCR assay. TCRdb's version of the immuneACCESS table is confined to in-frame rearrangements and falls short of the full clone set. An unresolved V gene accounts for under half of the shortfall where checked; the remainder is of unknown origin. The sample has more than 1,200,000 clones on record, approximately 98.5% of them singletons. The ten largest clones capture under 0.45% of the sample. The specimen sequenced was naive CD4+ T cells sorted from blood. Read against the paper, the sample's cell subset or site label means: CD45RA+ positively selected. The receptors derive from a man aged 25 to 45 in good health.

The rearrangement links TRBV5-1 to TRBJ1-2; a weak D match, TRBD1 (5 bases). This CDR3 has 16 residues. CDR1 and CDR2 from the germline V gene are SGHRS and YFSETQ. The ends were cut back, 0 bases at V and 8 bases at J, with 20 bases in the middle. The DNA of the CDR3 is TGCGCCAGCAGCTTGGCTCAGAGGGCAGGGATTCGGGGCTACACCTTC. The encoded protein is CASSLAQRAGIRGYTF.

This chain connects TRBV15 to TRBJ1-1; D ambiguous. The germline CDR1 and CDR2 sequences are LNHNV and YYDKDF (reference sequence). This CDR3 has 15 residues. V was clipped by 0 bases and J by 5 bases, with 13 bases between them. Here the CDR3 reads CATSRDLKGSTEAFF. The CDR3 DNA reads TGTGCCACCAGCAGAGATCTCAAGGGAAGTACTGAAGCTTTCTTT. The complete variable domain, with remaining parts taken from reference TRBV15 and TRBJ1-1, reads DAMVIQNPRYQVTQFGKPVTLSCSQTLNHNVMYWYQQKSSQAPKLLFHYYDKDFNNEADTPDNFQSRRPNTSFCFLDIRSPGLGDTAMYLCATSRDLKGSTEAFFGQGTRLTVV.

The V call is TRBV5-1, the J call TRBJ2-7, with TRBD2 matching over 9 bases. This CDR3 region has 15 residues. Germline V gene data show CDR1 as SGHRS and CDR2 as YFSETQ. J gave up 3 bases and V 0 bases, and 4 bases lay outside the gene matches. CDR3 in DNA: TGCGCCAGCAGCTTGGTGGCTAGCGGGAACTACGAGCAGTACTTC. Protein: CASSLVASGNYEQYF. The full variable domain, in which reference TRBV5-1 and TRBJ2-7 provide the parts outside the CDR3, is KAGVTQTPRYLIKTRGQQVTLSCSPISGHRSVSWYQQTPGQGLQFLFEYFSETQRNKGNFPGRFSGRQFSNSRSEMNVSTLELGDSALYLCASSLVASGNYEQYFGPGTRLTVT.

The rearrangement links TRBV6-5 to TRBJ2-7, with TRBD2 matching over 9 bases. The trim removed 5 bases at V and 4 bases at J, leaving 9 bases unmatched. Germline V gene lookup returns CDR1 MNHEY and CDR2 SVGAGI. This CDR3 contains 15 residues. Here the CDR3 reads CASSPLAGQLYEQYF. The CDR3 DNA follows: TGTGCCAGCAGTCCGCTAGCGGGACAGTTATACGAGCAGTACTTC.

The rearrangement links TRBV7-8 to TRBJ2-5; D might be TRBD2 (6 bases). This CDR3 is 14 amino acids long. Trimming shortened V by 5 bases and J by 5 bases, and 15 bases separated the two germline ends. The V gene's germline CDR1 is SGHVS and CDR2 FQNEAQ. This chain's CDR3 is CASSPDLAIETQYF. Here the CDR3 DNA reads TGTGCCAGCAGCCCAGACCTAGCGATCGAGACCCAGTACTTC.

The chain combines TRBV14 with TRBJ2-7; 9 nucleotides agree with TRBD1. The CDR3 has 15 amino acids. The germline gives CDR1 SGHDN, CDR2 FVKESK. The J segment lost 1 base and the V segment lost 1 base, leaving 2 bases of the junction unmatched. The CDR3 spells CASSQGQGVSYEQYF. CDR3 nucleotides: TGTGCCAGCAGCCAAGGACAGGGGGTGTCCTACGAGCAGTACTTC. Variable domain in full (rest from reference TRBV14 and TRBJ2-7): EAGVTQFPSHSVIEKGQTVTLRCDPISGHDNLYWYRRVMGKEIKFLLHFVKESKQDESGMPNNRFLAERTGGTYSTLKVQPAELEDSGVYFCASSQGQGVSYEQYFGPGTRLTVT.

The chain joins TRBV5-1 to TRBJ2-3; D remains unclear. This CDR3 is 14 amino acids long. Trimming cost V 4 bases and J 1 base, with 10 bases left between them. Germline V lookup: CDR1 SGHRS, CDR2 YFSETQ. CDR3 nucleotide sequence: TGCGCCAGCAGCCACCGAAAGGGCACAGATACGCAGTATTTT. It codes for CASSHRKGTDTQYF.

This clone was counted a single time. The chain couples TRBV5-4 to TRBJ2-2; TRBD2 is a possible D gene (6 bases). The V gene's germline CDR1 is SGHNT and CDR2 YYREEE (reference sequence). The CDR3 spans 13 residues. Deletions cut 5 bases from V and 6 bases from J, with 11 bases between. CDR3 nucleotide sequence: TGTGCCAGCAGGCGGGGATCCCCCGGGGAGCTGTTTTTT. Protein sequence: CASRRGSPGELFF.

V usage is TRBV11-2 and J usage is TRBJ2-7, with D unresolved. V lost 5 bases and J lost 4, with 12 bases in between. The germline V gene encodes CDR1 SGHAT and CDR2 FQNNGV. This CDR3 is 13 amino acids long. The CDR3 bases are TGTGCCAGCAGCCTAACGGCGCGTTACGAGCAGTACTTC. It yields the protein CASSLTARYEQYF.

The V gene is TRBV6-1, the J gene TRBJ1-4; D not resolved. The V gene lost 5 bases and the J gene lost 8 bases, with 9 bases spanning the gap. CDR3 length: 12 amino acids. Germline lookup yields CDR1 MNHNS and CDR2 SASEGT. CDR3 region: CASSIWREKLFF. The DNA of the CDR3 is TGTGCCAGCAGTATATGGAGAGAAAAACTGTTTTTT.

The rearrangement links TRBV30 to TRBJ2-7, with TRBD2 identical over 10 bases. Germline values: CDR1 GTSNPN, CDR2 SVGIG (reference sequence). CDR3 length: 14 amino acids. Trimming cost V 0 bases and J 7 bases; bases outside gene matches: 6. The CDR3 region has the DNA TGTGCCTGGAGTGTACTACTAGCGGGAAGGGAGCAGTACTTC. Translating gives CAWSVLLAGREQYF.

The rearrangement links TRBV5-5 to TRBJ1-5; 7 bases map to TRBD1. V was pared by 4 bases and J by 2 bases, with 6 bases of the junction left unmatched. The germline CDR1 and CDR2 sequences are SGHKS and YYEKEE (reference sequence). The CDR3 consists of 15 residues. This CDR3 is CASSLTGTGNQPQHF. The DNA of the CDR3 is TGTGCCAGCAGCCTGACAGGGACGGGCAATCAGCCCCAGCATTTT.

This clone appeared once. The chain carries TRBV7-9 and TRBJ1-5; D is undetermined. This CDR3 has 12 residues. V was clipped by 8 bases and J by 2 bases, with 7 bases between them. Germline CDR1 reads SEHNR; CDR2 reads FQNEAQ (reference sequence). CDR3: CASSSRNQPQHF. DNA of the CDR3: TGTGCCAGCTCCTCTCGCAATCAGCCCCAGCATTTT.

The gene calls are TRBV29-1 and TRBJ2-5; 10 positions agree with TRBD2. V lost 5 bases and J lost 2; bases outside the gene matches: 5. Germline V gene lookup returns CDR1 SQVTM and CDR2 ANQGSEA. The CDR3 loop spans 14 amino acids. This chain's CDR3 is CSVFSTSGQETQYF. The CDR3 DNA reads as TGCAGCGTTTTCTCGACTAGCGGGCAAGAGACCCAGTACTTC.

The rearrangement uses TRBV4-3 and TRBJ1-4; perhaps TRBD1 as D (5 bases). The V end lost 1 base, the J end lost 7 bases, and 13 bases lay between the germline ends. CDR3 length: 15 amino acids. Per germline, CDR1 LGHNA and CDR2 YSLEER. CDR3 protein: CASSQGRQSSEKLFF. CDR3 sequence (DNA): TGCGCCAGCAGCCAAGGAAGACAGTCCTCTGAAAAACTGTTTTTT.

The V gene is TRBV28, the J gene TRBJ2-5, with D unresolved. The germline CDR1 and CDR2 sequences are MDHEN and SYDVKM. The length of the CDR3 is 17 residues. Trimming removed 1 base at V and 1 base at J, with 16 bases between. In DNA form, the CDR3 reads TGTGCCAGCAGTTTATTTACTCTGGCAGCCTCCCAAGAGACCCAGTACTTC. This gives the protein CASSLFTLAASQETQYF.

This clone has only one observation. The CDR3 spells CASNKGQGIRSNQPQHF. The CDR3 region has the DNA TGTGCCAGCAACAAGGGACAGGGCATTAGGAGCAATCAGCCCCAGCATTTT. The genes are TRBV2 and TRBJ1-5; the match to TRBD1 covers 9 bases. V lost 7 bases to trimming and J lost 1 base; unmatched junction nucleotides: 11. In germline, CDR1 is SNHLY, CDR2 FYNNEI. The CDR3 is made up of 17 amino acids. Together with reference TRBV2 and TRBJ1-5, the CDR3 gives the full variable domain: EPEVTQTPSHQVTQMGQEVILRCVPISNHLYFYWYRQILGQKVEFLVSFYNNEISEKSEIFDDQFSVERPDGSNFTLKIRSTKLEDSAMYFCASNKGQGIRSNQPQHFGDGTRLSIL.